This section outlines one TCR beta chain sequence together with its context. Its antigen is not identified. This sample was taken from a study of shared clonotypes between healthy human individuals. Whole-study findings and limits: It was the non-shared clonotypes that had lower generation probabilities than clonotypes shared by all four donors.

Profiled with immunoSEQ multiplex PCR; TCRdb holds only in-frame clones, not every one. Among around 1.6 million clones listed, 95% to 99% were seen once. This clonotype originated in a young man in good health. Material for sequencing was naive CD4+ T cells sorted from blood. Noted subset: CD45RA+ positively selected.

The CDR3 loop is CASSLESGLASGNEQFF. The CDR3 DNA reads as TGTGCCAGCAGCTTAGAAAGCGGACTAGCGAGCGGTAATGAGCAGTTCTTC. The V call is TRBV7-2, the J call TRBJ2-1; 9 bases are shared with TRBD2. The V segment lost 1 base and the J segment 7 bases; nucleotides outside the gene matches: 11. The germline V gene encodes CDR1 SGHTA and CDR2 FQGNSA. The CDR3 is made up of 17 amino acids.